This TCR beta chain was sequenced for a study of cytomegalovirus exposure and HLA in healthy donors. Trimming pared 5 bases from V and 4 bases from J, leaving 10 bases between. Germline CDR1 reads SGHNT; CDR2 reads YENEEA. The CDR3 length is 13 residues. 60 Vbeta and 13 Jbeta primers were used in PCR. This table comes from immunoSEQ multiplex PCR, and its TCRdb copy is limited to in-frame clones, with some not included. The sample has around 72,000 clones, around 70% seen once. The sequence came from a man in his forties or fifties in good health and CMV-seropositive. The rearrangement links TRBV11-3 to TRBJ2-3, with D uncertain. The sequenced sample was PBMCs. The CDR3 reads CASSPRSADTQYF. The CDR3 DNA is TGTGCCAGCAGCCCTCGCAGTGCAGATACGCAGTATTTT.